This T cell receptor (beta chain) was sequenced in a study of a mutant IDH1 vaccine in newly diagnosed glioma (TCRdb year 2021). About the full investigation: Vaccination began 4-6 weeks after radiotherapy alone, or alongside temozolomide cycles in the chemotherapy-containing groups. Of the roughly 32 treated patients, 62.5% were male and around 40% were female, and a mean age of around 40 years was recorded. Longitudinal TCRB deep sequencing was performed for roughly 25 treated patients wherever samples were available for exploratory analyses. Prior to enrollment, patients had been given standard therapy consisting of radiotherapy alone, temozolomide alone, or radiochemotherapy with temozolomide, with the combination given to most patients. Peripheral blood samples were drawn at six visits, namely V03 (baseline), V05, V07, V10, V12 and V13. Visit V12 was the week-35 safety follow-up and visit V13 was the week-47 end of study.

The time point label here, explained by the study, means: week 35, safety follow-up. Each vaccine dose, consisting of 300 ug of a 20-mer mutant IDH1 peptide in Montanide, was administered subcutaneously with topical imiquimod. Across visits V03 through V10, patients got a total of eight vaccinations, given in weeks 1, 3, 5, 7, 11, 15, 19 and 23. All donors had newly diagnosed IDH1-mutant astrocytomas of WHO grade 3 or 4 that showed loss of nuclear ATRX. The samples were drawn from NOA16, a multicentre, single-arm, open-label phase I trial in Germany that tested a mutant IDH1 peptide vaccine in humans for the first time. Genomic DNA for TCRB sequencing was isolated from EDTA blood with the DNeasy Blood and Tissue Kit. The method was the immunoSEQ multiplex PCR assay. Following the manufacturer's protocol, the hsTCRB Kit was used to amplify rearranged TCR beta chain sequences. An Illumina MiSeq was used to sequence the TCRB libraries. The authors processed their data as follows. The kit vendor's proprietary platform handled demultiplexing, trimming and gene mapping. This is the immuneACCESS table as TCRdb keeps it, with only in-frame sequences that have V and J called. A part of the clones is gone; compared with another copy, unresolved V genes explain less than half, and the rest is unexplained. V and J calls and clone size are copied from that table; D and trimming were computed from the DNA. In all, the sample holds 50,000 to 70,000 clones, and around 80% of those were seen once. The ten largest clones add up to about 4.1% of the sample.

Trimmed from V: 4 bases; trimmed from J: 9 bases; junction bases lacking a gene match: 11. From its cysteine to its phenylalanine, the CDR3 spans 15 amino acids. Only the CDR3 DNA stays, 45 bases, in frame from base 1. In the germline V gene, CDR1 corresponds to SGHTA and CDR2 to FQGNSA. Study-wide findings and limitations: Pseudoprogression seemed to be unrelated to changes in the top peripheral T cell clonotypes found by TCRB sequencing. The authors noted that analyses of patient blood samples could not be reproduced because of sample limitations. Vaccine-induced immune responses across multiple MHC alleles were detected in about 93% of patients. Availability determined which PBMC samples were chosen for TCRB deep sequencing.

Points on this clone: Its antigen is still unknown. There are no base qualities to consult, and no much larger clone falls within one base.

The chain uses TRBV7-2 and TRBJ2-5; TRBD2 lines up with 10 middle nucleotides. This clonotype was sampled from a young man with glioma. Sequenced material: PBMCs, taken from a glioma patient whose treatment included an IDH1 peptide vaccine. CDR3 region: CASSYIAGGATAQYF. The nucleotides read TGTGCCAGCAGCTACATAGCGGGGGGCGCGACGGCCCAGTACTTC.